This TCR beta chain appears in the sequencing data of a study of T cells in Graves' hyperthyroidism and ophthalmopathy. General study findings and limits: Before onset, by a median of approximately 6.2 months, the model predicted ophthalmopathy. In the analysis, a 13 V-J model separated ophthalmopathy from stable hyperthyroidism.

Researchers amplified the TCR beta CDR3 regions from RNA transcripts. Using the HTBI primer set, a first-round RT-PCR was run on the TCR CDR3. MiXCR was run by TCRdb on the multiplex PCR reads, yielding one entry per CDR3 protein. The sample yields 650,000 to 750,000 distinct CDR3 sequences, 14% seen once. In this sample, this clonotype turned up many times. The antigen is undetermined. PBMCs were derived from approximately 10 ml fresh peripheral blood. The source material was blood. The sequence was obtained from a woman aged 18-35 years with Graves' hyperthyroidism.

The CDR3 DNA sequence: TGCGCCAGCAGCTTAAAAGCGACCACTCGCACAGATACGCAGTATTTT. This gives the protein CASSLKATTRTDTQYF. V and J are TRBV5-1 and TRBJ2-3, with D unclear. Germline CDR1 is SGHRS and CDR2 is YFSETQ. CDR3 length: 16 amino acids. V shed 2 bases and J shed 1 base, with 14 bases lying between them.